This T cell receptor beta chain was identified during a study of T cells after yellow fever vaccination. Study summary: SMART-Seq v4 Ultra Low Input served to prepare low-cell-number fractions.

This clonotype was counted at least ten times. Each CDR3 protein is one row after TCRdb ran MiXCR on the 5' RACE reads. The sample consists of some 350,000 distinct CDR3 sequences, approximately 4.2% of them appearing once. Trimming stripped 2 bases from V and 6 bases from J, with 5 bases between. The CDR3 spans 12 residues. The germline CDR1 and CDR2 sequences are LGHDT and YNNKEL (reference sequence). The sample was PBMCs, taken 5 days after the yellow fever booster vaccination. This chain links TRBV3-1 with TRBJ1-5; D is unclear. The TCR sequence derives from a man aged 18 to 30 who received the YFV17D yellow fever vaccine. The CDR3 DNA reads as TGTGCCAGCAGCCAATCGGGTCAGCCCCAGCATTTT. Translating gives CASSQSGQPQHF.